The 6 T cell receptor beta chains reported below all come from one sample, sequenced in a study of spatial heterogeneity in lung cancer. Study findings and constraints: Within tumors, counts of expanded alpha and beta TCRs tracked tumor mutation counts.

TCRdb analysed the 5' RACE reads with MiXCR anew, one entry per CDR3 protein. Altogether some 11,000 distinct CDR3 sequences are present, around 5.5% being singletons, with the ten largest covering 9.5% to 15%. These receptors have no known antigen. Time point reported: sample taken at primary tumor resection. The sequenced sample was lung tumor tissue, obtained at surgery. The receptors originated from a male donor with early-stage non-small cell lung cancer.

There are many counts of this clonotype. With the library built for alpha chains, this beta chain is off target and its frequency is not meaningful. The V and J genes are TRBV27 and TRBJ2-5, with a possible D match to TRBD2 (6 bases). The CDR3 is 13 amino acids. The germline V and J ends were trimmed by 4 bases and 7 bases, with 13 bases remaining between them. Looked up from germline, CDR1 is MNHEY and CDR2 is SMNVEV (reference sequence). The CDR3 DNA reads TGTGCCAGCAGTTCGGGGGAGGTCAGGACCCAGTACTTC. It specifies CASSSGEVRTQYF.

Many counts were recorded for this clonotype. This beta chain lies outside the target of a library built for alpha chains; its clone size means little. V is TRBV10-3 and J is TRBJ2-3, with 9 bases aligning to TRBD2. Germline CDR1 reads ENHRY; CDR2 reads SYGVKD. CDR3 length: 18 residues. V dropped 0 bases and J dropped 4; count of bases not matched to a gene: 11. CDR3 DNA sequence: TGTGCCATCAGTGAGTCGACTCTGAGCGGGGGGTACGCAGATACGCAGTATTTT. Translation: CAISESTLSGGYADTQYF.

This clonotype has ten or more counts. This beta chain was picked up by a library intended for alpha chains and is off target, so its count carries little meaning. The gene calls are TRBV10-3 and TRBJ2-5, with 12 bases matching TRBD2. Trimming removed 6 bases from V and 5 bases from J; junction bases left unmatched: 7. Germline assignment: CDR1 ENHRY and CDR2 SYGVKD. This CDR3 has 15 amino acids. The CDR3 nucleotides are TGTGCCATCAGCCCTAGCGGGGGGGCCGGTGAGACCCAGTACTTC. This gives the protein CAISPSGGAGETQYF.

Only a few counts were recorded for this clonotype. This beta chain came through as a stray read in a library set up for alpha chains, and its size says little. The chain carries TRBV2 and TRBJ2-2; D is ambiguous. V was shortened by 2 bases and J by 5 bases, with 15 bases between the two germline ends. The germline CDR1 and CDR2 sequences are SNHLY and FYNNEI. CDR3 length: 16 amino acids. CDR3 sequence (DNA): TGTGCCAGCAGTGAATTTGGGCAGCCCTTGACCGGGGAGCTGTTTTTT. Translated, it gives CASSEFGQPLTGELFF. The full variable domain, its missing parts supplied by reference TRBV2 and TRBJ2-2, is EPEVTQTPSHQVTQMGQEVILRCVPISNHLYFYWYRQILGQKVEFLVSFYNNEISEKSEIFDDQFSVERPDGSNFTLKIRSTKLEDSAMYFCASSEFGQPLTGELFFGEGSRLTVL.

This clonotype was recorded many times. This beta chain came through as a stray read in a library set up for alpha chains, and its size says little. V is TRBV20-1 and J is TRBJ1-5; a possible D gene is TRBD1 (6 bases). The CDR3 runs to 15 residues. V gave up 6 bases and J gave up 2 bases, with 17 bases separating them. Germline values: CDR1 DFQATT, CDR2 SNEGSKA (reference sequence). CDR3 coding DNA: TGCAGTGCGCTTAACAGGGTATCTGGCAATCAGCCCCAGCATTTT. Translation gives CSALNRVSGNQPQHF.

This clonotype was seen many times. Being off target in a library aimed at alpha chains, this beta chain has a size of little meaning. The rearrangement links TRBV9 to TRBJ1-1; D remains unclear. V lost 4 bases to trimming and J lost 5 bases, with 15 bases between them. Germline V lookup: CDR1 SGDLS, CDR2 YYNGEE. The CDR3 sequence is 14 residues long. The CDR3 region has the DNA TGTGCCAGCAGCTTTGGACTTTATCAGACTGAAGCTTTCTTT. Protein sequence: CASSFGLYQTEAFF.